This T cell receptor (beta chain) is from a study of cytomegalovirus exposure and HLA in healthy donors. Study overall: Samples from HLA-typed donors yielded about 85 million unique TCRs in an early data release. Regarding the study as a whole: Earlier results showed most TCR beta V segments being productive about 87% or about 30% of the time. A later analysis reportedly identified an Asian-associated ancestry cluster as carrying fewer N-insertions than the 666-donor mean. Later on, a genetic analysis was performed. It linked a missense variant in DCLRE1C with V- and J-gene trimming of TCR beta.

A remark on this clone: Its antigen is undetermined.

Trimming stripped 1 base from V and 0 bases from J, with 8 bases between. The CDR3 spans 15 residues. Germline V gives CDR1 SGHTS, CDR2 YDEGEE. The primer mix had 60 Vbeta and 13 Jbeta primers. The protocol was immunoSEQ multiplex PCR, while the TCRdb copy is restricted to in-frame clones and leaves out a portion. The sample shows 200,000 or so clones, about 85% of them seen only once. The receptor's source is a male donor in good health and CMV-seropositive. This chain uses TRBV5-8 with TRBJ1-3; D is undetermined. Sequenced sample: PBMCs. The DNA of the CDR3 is TGTGCCAGCAGCTTGCACAGATCCTCTGGAAACACCATATATTTT. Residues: CASSLHRSSGNTIYF. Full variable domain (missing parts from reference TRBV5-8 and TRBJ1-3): EAGVTQSPTHLIKTRGQQATLRCSPISGHTSVYWYQQALGLGLQFLLWYDEGEERNRGNFPPRFSGRQFPNYSSELNVNALELEDSALYLCASSLHRSSGNTIYFGEGSWLTVV.